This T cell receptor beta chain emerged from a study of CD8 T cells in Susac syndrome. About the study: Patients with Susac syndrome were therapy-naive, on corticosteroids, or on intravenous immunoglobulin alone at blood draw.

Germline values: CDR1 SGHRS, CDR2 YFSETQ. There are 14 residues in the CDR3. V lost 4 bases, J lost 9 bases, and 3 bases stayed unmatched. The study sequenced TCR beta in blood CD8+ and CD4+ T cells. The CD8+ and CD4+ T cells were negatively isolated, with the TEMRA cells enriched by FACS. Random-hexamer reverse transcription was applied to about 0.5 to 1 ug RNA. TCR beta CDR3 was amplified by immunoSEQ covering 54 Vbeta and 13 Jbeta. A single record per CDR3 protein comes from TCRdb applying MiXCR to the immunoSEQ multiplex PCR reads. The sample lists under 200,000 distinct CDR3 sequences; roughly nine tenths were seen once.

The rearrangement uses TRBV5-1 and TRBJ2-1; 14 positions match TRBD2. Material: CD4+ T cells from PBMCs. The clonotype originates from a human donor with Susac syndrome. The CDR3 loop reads CASSGLAGGSEQFF. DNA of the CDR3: TGCGCCAGCAGCGGACTAGCGGGGGGTAGTGAGCAGTTCTTC.